The rows below give T cell receptor beta chains drawn from one sample of a study of metastatic and nonmetastatic thyroid tumors. With MiXCR, TCRdb called clones anew from the PCR reads. Of some 35,000 clones listed, approximately 30% are singletons. Sequenced: blood. The receptor set was obtained from a female donor with papillary thyroid cancer or a benign thyroid nodule (not recorded which). Some clones in this sample may be carry-over from other donors' samples. The CDR3 runs from the conserved cysteine through the conserved F or W.

J: TRBJ2-5; V: TRBV24-1; CDR3: CATSDLRFGGQETQYF
J: TRBJ2-2; V: TRBV24-1; CDR3: CATSDFREDTGELFF
J: TRBJ1-2; V: TRBV5-1; CDR3: CASSLAPGRMGGYTF
J: TRBJ2-7; V: TRBV7-8; CDR3: CATSLDYEQYF
J: TRBJ2-6; V: TRBV6-4; CDR3: CASSDSGAGANVLTF
J: TRBJ2-3; V: TRBV5-1; CDR3: CASSSDGGRSIDTQYF
J: TRBJ2-5; V: TRBV6-2/TRBV6-3; CDR3: CASGYSPGHQETQYF
J: TRBJ2-3; V: TRBV6-1; CDR3: CASSDGGTTQYF
J: TRBJ1-1; V: TRBV20-1; CDR3: CSAPGHTDTEAFF
J: TRBJ2-3; V: TRBV20-1; CDR3: CSARDRSGVSDTQYF
J: TRBJ2-1; V: TRBV6-4; CDR3: CASSDNSYNEQFF